The entry that follows covers one T cell receptor (beta chain) sequence. This sample is drawn from a study of technical replicates of blood from a handful of donors. Data came from immunoSEQ multiplex PCR; TCRdb stores just in-frame clones and leaves some out. The sample yields tens of thousands of clones, 91% seen once. CDR3 length: 15 amino acids. Germline CDR1 is LGHNA and CDR2 is YSLEER. V was shortened by 0 bases and J by 7 bases, with 12 bases between the two germline ends. The sequence came from a human donor in good health. Some clones in this sample may be carry-over from other donors' samples. The rearrangement uses TRBV4-3 and TRBJ1-4, with TRBD1 as a possible D gene (6 bases). The sample was PBMCs. The CDR3 loop reads CASSQDRQVREKLFF. The CDR3, as DNA: TGCGCCAGCAGCCAAGATCGACAGGTCCGTGAAAAACTGTTTTTT.